This T cell receptor (beta chain) originates from a study of blood T cell repertoires in COVID-19. Study details: The United States, Italy and Spain supplied acute and convalescent COVID-19 samples. From T cells, B-cell-depleted T cells, or PBMCs came the material, which was cDNA or gDNA.

TCRdb keeps only in-frame clones here, not all; method: immunoSEQ multiplex PCR. The sample records some 210,000 clones, about 86% being singletons. This clone was recorded a few times. The CDR3 has 13 amino acids. Trimming removed 4 bases at V and 4 bases at J, with 11 bases between. The germline CDR1 and CDR2 sequences are GTSNPN and SVGIG (reference sequence). Participants, roughly 18 to 90 years old, spanned under 30 US areas. This TCR came from a woman aged 45-65 years with acute COVID-19. V gene TRBV30 combines with J gene TRBJ1-5; possible D gene TRBD1, 6 bases. Sequenced: PBMCs or T cells enriched from blood (not recorded which). The CDR3 coding sequence is TGTGCCTGGAAAGATAGGGGGAATCAGCCCCAGCATTTT. Amino acid sequence: CAWKDRGNQPQHF.